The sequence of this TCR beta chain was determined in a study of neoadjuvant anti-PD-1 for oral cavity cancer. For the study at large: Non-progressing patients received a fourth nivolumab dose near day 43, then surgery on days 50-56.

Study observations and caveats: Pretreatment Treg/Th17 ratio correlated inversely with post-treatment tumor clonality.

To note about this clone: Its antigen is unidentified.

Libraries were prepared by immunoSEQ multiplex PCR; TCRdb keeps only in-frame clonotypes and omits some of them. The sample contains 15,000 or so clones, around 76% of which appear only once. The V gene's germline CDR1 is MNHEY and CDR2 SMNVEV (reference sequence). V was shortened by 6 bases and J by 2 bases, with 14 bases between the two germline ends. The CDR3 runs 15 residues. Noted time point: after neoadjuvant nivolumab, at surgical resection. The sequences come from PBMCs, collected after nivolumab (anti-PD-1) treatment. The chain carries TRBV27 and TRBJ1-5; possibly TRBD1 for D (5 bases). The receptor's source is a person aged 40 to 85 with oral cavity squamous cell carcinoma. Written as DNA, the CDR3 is TGTGCCAGCAGATCCTATCGGGGGGGCAATCAGCCCCAGCATTTT. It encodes CASRSYRGGNQPQHF.